This T cell receptor (beta chain) was recorded in a study of T cell changes during pregnancy in multiple sclerosis. Germline-derived CDR1 and CDR2 are LNHDA and SQIVND (reference sequence). The CDR3 has 14 amino acids. Trimming removed 7 bases at V and 0 bases at J, with 11 bases between. Assay used: immunoSEQ multiplex PCR; TCRdb lists only in-frame clones, some missing. The repertoire consists of 45,000 to 60,000 clones, with around 90% occurring once and the leading ten covering 1% to 1.5%. This chain uses TRBV19 with TRBJ2-3; D ambiguous. The source was peripheral blood, collected after pregnancy. The TCR was taken from a female donor in good health, enrolled as a control in a pregnancy study. The CDR3 DNA follows: TGTGCCAGTAACGGCGGAACTAGCACAGATACGCAGTATTTT. Translation: CASNGGTSTDTQYF.